The rows below give T cell receptor beta chains drawn from one sample of a study of blood T cell repertoires in COVID-19. Data came from immunoSEQ multiplex PCR; TCRdb stores just in-frame clones and leaves some out. The table shows roughly 140,000 clones, with roughly 86% occurring only once. The sample comprised peripheral blood. The receptors stem from a man between 65 and 79 years old with acute or convalescent COVID-19. Both conserved end residues are trimmed from each CDR3.

v_call cdr3_length cdr3_aa
TRBV19 12 ASSIGQGAYEQY
TRBV10-3 11 AISKQSSYEQY
TRBV5-6 13 ASSLLESINNEQF
TRBV19 12 ASSRRGPSNIQY
TRBV2 12 ASSPGTSWTEQF
TRBV14 12 ASSHGDRGDGYT
TRBV9 11 ASSADGAGVGY
TRBV20-1 9 SSGVQETQY
TRBV28 13 AINLGPLQRQPQH
TRBV5-1 15 ASSLSGGGRTEDTQY
TRBV9 13 ASSVGGQPNTEAF
TRBV10-3 12 AISESTLNDLAF
TRBV7-9 15 ASSLLRQGAIYNEQF
TRBV19 12 ASREIGGNQPQH
TRBV7-9 12 ASSLFGDTTEAF
TRBV3-1/TRBV3-2 13 ASSRPGQGRETQY
TRBV6-5 13 ASRSGRGNTGELF
TRBV10-3 12 AISGGQGANEQY
TRBV23-1 12 ASSQLRRNTEAF
TRBV7-6 12 ASSSWDRHNEQF
TRBV9 11 ASSPPGNTEAF
TRBV6-6 12 ASCIDNSNQPQH
TRBV24-1 12 ATSDGQGATEAF
TRBV7-9 14 ASSTKRGGPDNEQF
TRBV7-2 12 ASSSFPNTGELF
TRBV27 13 AGSKLKRLTDTQY
TRBV19 12 ASSARDRGSEQY
TRBV5-3 12 ARSFRDISYEQY
TRBV28 9 ASDSNTEAF
TRBV5-1 14 ASSNRDINMNTEAF
TRBV3-1/TRBV3-2 13 ASSLGQRGTGELF
TRBV7-9 12 ASSSQTGQNIQY
TRBV10-1 15 ASSKAGGPKRYNEQF
TRBV28 11 ASTPPSGIEQY
TRBV6-1 14 ASSEASGTTANEQF
TRBV6-5 11 ASGTGKNQPQH
TRBV11-2 14 ASSLVGQTNTGELF
TRBV6-1 16 ASSALSGQGAGANVLT
TRBV2 14 ASSAGQGVGGTKAF
TRBV5-1 12 ASSLGDRDYGYT
TRBV6-5 9 ASIGGRGKY
TRBV6-5 13 ASSYGSGGADEQF
TRBV28 14 ASSPPGGGRNTEAF
TRBV7-9 12 ASSPGTGNQPQH
TRBV11-3 13 ASSPGPGDREKQY
TRBV7-9 12 ASSTNSVAGGYT
TRBV28 13 ASSSDRGLGNTIY
TRBV6-5 13 ASSSEQATYNEQF
TRBV19 15 ASSIGRGQGHNSPLH
TRBV6-5 11 ASVTSGFGELF
TRBV2 10 ASRQGAARLF
TRBV19 9 ASKEATEAF
TRBV5-6 12 ASSLRTASQPQH